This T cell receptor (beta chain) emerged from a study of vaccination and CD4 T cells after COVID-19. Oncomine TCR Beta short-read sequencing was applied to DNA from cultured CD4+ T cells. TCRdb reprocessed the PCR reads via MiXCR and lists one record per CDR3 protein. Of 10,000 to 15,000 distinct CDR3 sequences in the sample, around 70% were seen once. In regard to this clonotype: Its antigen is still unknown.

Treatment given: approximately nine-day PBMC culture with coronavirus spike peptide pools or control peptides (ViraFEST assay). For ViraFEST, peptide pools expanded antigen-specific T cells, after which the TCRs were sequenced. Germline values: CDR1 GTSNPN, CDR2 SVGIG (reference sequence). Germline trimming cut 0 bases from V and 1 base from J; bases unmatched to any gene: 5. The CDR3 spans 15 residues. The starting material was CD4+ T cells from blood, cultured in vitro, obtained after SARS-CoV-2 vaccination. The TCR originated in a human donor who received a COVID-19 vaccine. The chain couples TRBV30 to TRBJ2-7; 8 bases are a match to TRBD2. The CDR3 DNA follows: TGTGCCTGGAGTGTACAGGTAGCGGGGTCCTACGAGCAGTACTTC. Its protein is CAWSVQVAGSYEQYF.